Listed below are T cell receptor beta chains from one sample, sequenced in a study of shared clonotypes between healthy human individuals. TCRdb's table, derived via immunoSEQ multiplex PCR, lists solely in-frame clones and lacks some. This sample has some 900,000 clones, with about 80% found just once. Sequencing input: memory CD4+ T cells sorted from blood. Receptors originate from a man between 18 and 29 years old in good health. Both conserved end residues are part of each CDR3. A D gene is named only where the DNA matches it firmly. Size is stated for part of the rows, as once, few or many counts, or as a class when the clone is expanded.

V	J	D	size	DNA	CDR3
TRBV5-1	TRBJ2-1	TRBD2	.	TGCGCCAGCAGCTTGGAAGCGGGAGCGAGATACAATGAGCAGTTCTTC	CASSLEAGARYNEQFF
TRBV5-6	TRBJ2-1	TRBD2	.	TGTGCCAGCAGCTTATTAGCGGGAGAAACCTACAATGAGCAGTTCTTC	CASSLLAGETYNEQFF
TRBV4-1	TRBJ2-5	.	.	TGCGCCAGCAGCCAAGGGGCAGGGAAAGAGACCCAGTACTTC	CASSQGAGKETQYF
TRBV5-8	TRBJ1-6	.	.	TGTGCCAGCAGCCCATATGGGCCGGTAACCGGTTCACCCCTCCACTTT	CASSPYGPVTGSPLHF
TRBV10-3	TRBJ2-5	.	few	TGTGCCATCAGTGAGCCCCGGGACGGAGCAGGTCGGACCCAGTACTTC	CAISEPRDGAGRTQYF
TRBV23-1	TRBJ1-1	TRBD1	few	TGCGCCAGCAGTCAAGAGGGACAGACGAACACTGAAGCTTTCTTT	CASSQEGQTNTEAFF
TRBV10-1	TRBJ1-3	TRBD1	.	TGCGCCAGCAGCGAAGGACAGGCTGGAAACACCATATATTTT	CASSEGQAGNTIYF
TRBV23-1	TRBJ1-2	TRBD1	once	TGCGCCAGCAGTCAATCAGGGAGTATGGACAGGGGACCCAACTATGGCTACACCTTC	CASSQSGSMDRGPNYGYTF
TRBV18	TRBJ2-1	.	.	TGTGCCAGCTCACCAGCGGTAGCGTCGCAGTTCTTC	CASSPAVASQFF
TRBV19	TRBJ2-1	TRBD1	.	TGTGCCAGTAGTACAGGGGGAAGGAATGAGCAGTTCTTC	CASSTGGRNEQFF
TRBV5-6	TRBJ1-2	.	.	TGTGCCAGCAGCTGGCTTGGACCCAACTATGGCTACACCTTC	CASSWLGPNYGYTF
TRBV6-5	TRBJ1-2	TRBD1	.	TGTGCCAGCAGTAGGACAGGAACTAACTATGGCTACACCTTC	CASSRTGTNYGYTF
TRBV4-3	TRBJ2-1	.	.	TGCGCCAGCAGCCAAGGCGTAGCTACATCCTACAATGAGCAGTTCTTC	CASSQGVATSYNEQFF
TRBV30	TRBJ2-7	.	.	TGTGCCTGGAGTGTATTAACCTACGAGCAGTACTTC	CAWSVLTYEQYF
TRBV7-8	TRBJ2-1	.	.	TGTGCCAGCAGTCGGAGCTCCTACAATGAGCAGTTCTTC	CASSRSSYNEQFF
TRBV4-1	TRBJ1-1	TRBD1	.	TGCGCCAGCAGCCGGGACAGAGCAGACACTGAAGCTTTCTTT	CASSRDRADTEAFF
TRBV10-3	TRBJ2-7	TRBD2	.	TGTGCCACCTCTAGCGGGGGACCCTACGAGCAGTACTTC	CATSSGGPYEQYF
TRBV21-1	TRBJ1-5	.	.	TGTGCCAGCAGTACCGGGACAGGCTACAATCAGCCCCAGCATTTT	CASSTGTGYNQPQHF
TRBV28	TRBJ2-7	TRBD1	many	TGTGCCAGCAGTCAGCTGACAGGGGTTACCCTCTACGAGCAGTACTTC	CASSQLTGVTLYEQYF
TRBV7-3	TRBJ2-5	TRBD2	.	TGTGCCAGCAGCCCCGCGGGGGGAAGGCAAGAGACCCAGTACTTC	CASSPAGGRQETQYF
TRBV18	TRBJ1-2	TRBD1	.	TGTGCCAGCTCACCGGGACAGTCTAACTATGGCTACACCTTC	CASSPGQSNYGYTF
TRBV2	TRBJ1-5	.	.	TGTGCCAGCAGTGGCGGGAGGAGCAATCAGCCCCAGCATTTT	CASSGGRSNQPQHF
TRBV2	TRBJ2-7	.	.	TGTGCCAGCAGCACCAGGGACGAGCAGTACTTC	CASSTRDEQYF
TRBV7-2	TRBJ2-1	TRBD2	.	TGTGCCAGCAGCTCAGCCGGGACTAGCTCCTACAATGAGCAGTTCTTC	CASSSAGTSSYNEQFF
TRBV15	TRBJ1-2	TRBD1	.	TGTGCCACCAGCAGAGACAGGGGGAACTATGGCTACACCTTC	CATSRDRGNYGYTF
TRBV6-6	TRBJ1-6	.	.	TGTGCCAGCAGTTTTTCAGGCTCCTATAATTCACCCCTCCACTTT	CASSFSGSYNSPLHF
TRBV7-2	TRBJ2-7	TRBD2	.	TGTGCCAGCAGCTCTAGCGGGGGATTCTCCTACGAGCAGTACTTC	CASSSSGGFSYEQYF
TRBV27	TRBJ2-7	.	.	TGTGCCAGCAATCCCGTGGGGGGCCCCTACGAGCAGTACTTC	CASNPVGGPYEQYF
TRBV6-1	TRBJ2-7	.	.	TGTGCCAGCAATGACAGGCCCTTCGAAGGCTCCTACGAGCAGTACTTC	CASNDRPFEGSYEQYF
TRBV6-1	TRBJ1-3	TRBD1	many	TGTGCCAGCAGTCTACAGGGGGCTCCTGGAAACACCATATATTTT	CASSLQGAPGNTIYF
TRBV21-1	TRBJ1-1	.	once	TGTGCCAGCAGCAAAGATCGCCAGGGACGCACTGAAGCTTTCTTT	CASSKDRQGRTEAFF
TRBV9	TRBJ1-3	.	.	TGTGCCAGCAGCGTAGGTGCGGAGGTATCAAACACCATATATTTT	CASSVGAEVSNTIYF
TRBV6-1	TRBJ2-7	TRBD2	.	TGTGCCAGCAGTGGGGGACTAGCGGGAGGGGTTTACGAGCAGTACTTC	CASSGGLAGGVYEQYF
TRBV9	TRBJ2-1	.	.	TGTGCCAGCAGCGTAGGGACTACCTACAATGAGCAGTTCTTC	CASSVGTTYNEQFF
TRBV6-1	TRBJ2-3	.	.	TGTGCCAGCAGTGAATGGGGGGCCCCAGATACGCAGTATTTT	CASSEWGAPDTQYF
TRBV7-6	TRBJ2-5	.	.	TGTGCCAGCAGAACTGGGGAGACCCAGTACTTC	CASRTGETQYF
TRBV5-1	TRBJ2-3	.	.	TGCGCCAGCAGCTTGGAGCAGGGGGGTGCAGATACGCAGTATTTT	CASSLEQGGADTQYF
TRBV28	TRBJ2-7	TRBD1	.	TGTGCCATTACCGGGACAGGGACCTCCTACGAGCAGTACTTC	CAITGTGTSYEQYF
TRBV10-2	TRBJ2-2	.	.	TGCGCCAGCATTCCAGGGGTCGCCGGGGAGCTGTTTTTT	CASIPGVAGELFF
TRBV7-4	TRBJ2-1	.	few	TGTGCCAGCAGCTTAGGGGAGGGGGCCTTCTACAATGAGCAGTTCTTC	CASSLGEGAFYNEQFF
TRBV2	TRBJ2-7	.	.	TGTGCCAGCCGGACAAATGCCTACGAGCAGTACTTC	CASRTNAYEQYF
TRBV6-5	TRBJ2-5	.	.	TGTGCCAGCAGTTACTCACTAGGAACCGAAGAGACCCAGTACTTC	CASSYSLGTEETQYF
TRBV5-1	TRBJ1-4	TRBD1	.	TGCGCCAGCAGCTTGGGGACAGGGCCCAATGAAAAACTGTTTTTT	CASSLGTGPNEKLFF
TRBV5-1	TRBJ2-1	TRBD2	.	TGCGCCAGCAAGCCGGGACTAGCGGGACTCCCCCAGGATGAGCAGTTCTTC	CASKPGLAGLPQDEQFF
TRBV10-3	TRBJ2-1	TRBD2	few	TGTGCCAGCAATCTAGCGGGTTTCGACAATGAGCAGTTCTTC	CASNLAGFDNEQFF
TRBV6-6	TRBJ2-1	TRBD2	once	TGTGCCAGCAGAATGGGACTAGCGGAGAGGATTGAGCAGTTCTTC	CASRMGLAERIEQFF
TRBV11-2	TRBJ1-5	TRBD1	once	TGTGCCAGCAGCCAAGGGACAGGGACGGGTCAGCCCCAGCATTTT	CASSQGTGTGQPQHF
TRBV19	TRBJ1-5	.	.	TGTGCCAGCGAATCAAACGGGGGGCTAAGCAATCAGCCCCAGCATTTT	CASESNGGLSNQPQHF